This T cell receptor beta chain was profiled in a study of cytomegalovirus exposure and HLA in healthy donors (dated by TCRdb to the late 2010s). Concerning the study at large: A later analysis indicated that the 110 or so validation repertoires were generated on the platform also employed for the 700 or so repertoires of the first cohort. The study aimed to test whether signatures of past pathogen exposure could be identified by cataloging public T cell receptors. Besides the first cohort of 550 to 750 subjects, a separate validation cohort made up of roughly 120 different subjects was used. To predict cytomegalovirus infection status, the study brought together high-throughput TCR immunosequencing, statistical association of individual TCRs with disease status, and machine learning. Paper-wide results and their limitations: Subsequent analysis determined that TCRs grouped into clusters in the first cohort also showed a tendency toward co-occurrence across the roughly 110 validation repertoires, and 85% to 95% of cluster scores exceeded 0. It was suggested by the authors that the approach could potentially be generalized to other disease states and immunological phenotypes. Three of the identified cytomegalovirus-associated TCR beta chains were confirmed in vitro to be specific for cytomegalovirus antigens. The classifier was reported to diagnose cytomegalovirus status with high specificity and sensitivity in both the original and validation cohorts. Across donors, most TCR sequences were observed very rarely, whereas some public TCRs were present in many individuals. All 120 or so repertoires were used to score co-occurrence in the validation cohort in a later analysis, because that analysis had no HLA typing for the cohort. In the study, 150 to 200 TCR beta chains were listed as associated with cytomegalovirus.

Based on the germline V gene, the CDR1 and CDR2 sequences are SGHRS and YFSETQ. The CDR3 measures 14 amino acids from cysteine to phenylalanine. Only CDR3 DNA remains: 42 bases, in frame from the first base. Deletion took 7 bases off V and 2 bases off J, with a span of 14 bases between the germline ends. In regard to this clone: Its antigen is unknown. The sample holds no much larger clone one base away, and base qualities are not on file.

The protocol used for the library was the immunoSEQ multiplex PCR assay. The authors' pipeline ran thus. A statistical classification framework was built to diagnose cytomegalovirus status from the catalog of TCR beta chain sequences. TCRdb re-hosts the immuneACCESS table, in-frame sequences only. Its copies lack some clones; in the studies checked, an unresolved V gene accounts for under half of them, and the cause for the rest is not known. V and J calls and clone size are as listed in that table; D and trimming were resolved from the DNA. For this sample there are around 190,000 clones; about 85% appear just once. The top ten constitute about a sixth of the sample. The donors belonged to the validation cohort of 90 to 150 subjects, which was separate from the approximately 700-subject first cohort.

The chain is made from TRBV5-1 and TRBJ2-3, with the identity of the D gene unclear. The receptor's source is a young man in good health and CMV-seropositive. The sample taken for sequencing was PBMCs. The nucleotide sequence is TGCGCCAGCGCTCTCGCGGCTACCACAGATACGCAGTATTTT. This encodes CASALAATTDTQYF.